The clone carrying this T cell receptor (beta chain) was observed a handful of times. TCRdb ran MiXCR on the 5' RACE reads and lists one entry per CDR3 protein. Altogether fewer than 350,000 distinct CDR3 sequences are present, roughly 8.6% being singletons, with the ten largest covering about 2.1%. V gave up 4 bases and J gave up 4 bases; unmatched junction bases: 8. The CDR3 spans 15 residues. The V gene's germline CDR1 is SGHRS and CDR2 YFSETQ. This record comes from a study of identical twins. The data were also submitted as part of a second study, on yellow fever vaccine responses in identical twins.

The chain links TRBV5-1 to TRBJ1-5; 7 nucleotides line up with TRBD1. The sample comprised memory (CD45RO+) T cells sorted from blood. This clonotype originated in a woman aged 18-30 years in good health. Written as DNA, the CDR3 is TGCGCCAGCAGCACCCTTCCGGGACAGAATCAGCCCCAGCATTTT. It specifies CASSTLPGQNQPQHF.